This T cell receptor beta chain derives from a study of OX40 agonist ivuxolimab in advanced cancers. TCRdb's copy holds only in-frame clones and misses some; the assay was immunoSEQ multiplex PCR. The sample lists 60,000 to 80,000 clones; 70% to 90% were seen once. Samples of blood were obtained at baseline, on cycle 4 day 1, and on cycle 7 day 1. The CDR3 totals 15 residues. The germline V and J ends were trimmed by 0 bases and 4 bases, with 13 bases remaining between them. Germline lookup yields CDR1 SGDLS and CDR2 YYNGEE. This sequence was found in an adult with an advanced solid tumor such as melanoma, head and neck, liver or kidney cancer. The input for sequencing was CD4+ or CD8+ T cells sorted from blood, taken in a trial of the OX40 agonist ivuxolimab. The chain employs TRBV9 and TRBJ1-1, with a weak D call TRBD1 (5 bases). In DNA form, the CDR3 reads TGTGCCAGCAGCGTAGACGCTAAGAGGGGCACTGAAGCTTTCTTT. Translated, it gives CASSVDAKRGTEAFF.